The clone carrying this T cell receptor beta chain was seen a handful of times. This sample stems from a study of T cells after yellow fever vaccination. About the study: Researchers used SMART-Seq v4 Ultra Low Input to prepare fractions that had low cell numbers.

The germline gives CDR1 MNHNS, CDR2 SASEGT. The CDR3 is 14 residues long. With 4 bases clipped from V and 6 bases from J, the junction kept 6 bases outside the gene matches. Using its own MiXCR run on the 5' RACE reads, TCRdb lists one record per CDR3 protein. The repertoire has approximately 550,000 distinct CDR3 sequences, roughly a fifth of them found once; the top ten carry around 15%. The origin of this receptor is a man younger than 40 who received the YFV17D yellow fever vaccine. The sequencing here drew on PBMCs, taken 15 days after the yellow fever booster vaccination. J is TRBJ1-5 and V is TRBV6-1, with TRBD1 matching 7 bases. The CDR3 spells CASSVRTGGQPQHF. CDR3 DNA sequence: TGTGCCAGCAGTGTGCGGACAGGTGGTCAGCCCCAGCATTTT.